The sequence of this TCR beta chain was determined in a study of T cell repertoires in cytomegalovirus infection. Study observations and caveats: Clonotypes of TCR beta that were HLA-C-restricted and CMV-specific dominated the ex vivo response.

The CDR3 is 18 amino acids. Per the germline V gene, CDR1 is MDHEN and CDR2 is SYDVKM. The V end was cut by 2 bases, the J end by 2 bases, with 19 bases between. About this clonotype itself: Its antigen is unidentified.

Via MiXCR, TCRdb re-called the reads, giving one row per CDR3 protein. The table lists roughly 920,000 distinct CDR3 sequences, around 32% of them singletons. This chain connects TRBV28 to TRBJ1-3, with unresolved D. The sample was cultured CD8+ T cells from PBMCs, taken from culture after CMV antigen stimulation. The origin of this receptor is a human donor in good health (CMV status not recorded). Some clones in this sample may be carry-over from other donors' samples. The CDR3 bases are TGTGCCAGCAGTTTAGCGGAGACATCGGTAGGCGCTGGAAACACCATATATTTT. Protein: CASSLAETSVGAGNTIYF.